These T cell receptor beta chains were read from a single sample in a study of T cells after yellow fever vaccination. TCRdb analysed the 5' RACE reads with MiXCR anew, one entry per CDR3 protein. The repertoire holds roughly 330,000 distinct CDR3 sequences, with around 7% as singletons. Sequencing was performed on PBMCs, taken 35 to 50 days after the first yellow fever vaccination. Receptors originate from a young man who received the YFV17D yellow fever vaccine. Each CDR3 is given with its conserved first and last residue. A D gene is named only where the DNA matches it firmly. The size field is filled for only some rows; it gives once, few, many or a size class.

>few|-|15|TRBJ2-3|TRBV12-3/TRBV12-4
CASSLRPEGADTQYF
TGTGCCAGCAGTTTAAGACCTGAAGGTGCAGATACGCAGTATTTT
>few|TRBD2|16|TRBJ2-3|TRBV6-1
CASSTSSGGKRDTQYF
TGTGCCAGCAGTACCTCTAGCGGGGGGAAAAGAGATACGCAGTATTTT
>-|-|12|TRBJ2-3|TRBV5-5
CASSLETYTQYF
TGTGCCAGCAGCTTGGAGACGTATACGCAGTATTTT
>-|TRBD1|15|TRBJ2-5|TRBV5-1
CASGNTGTEEETQYF
TGCGCCAGCGGGAACACGGGGACAGAGGAAGAGACCCAGTACTTC
>-|-|18|TRBJ1-3|TRBV4-3
CASSQNILTASSGNTIYF
TGCGCCAGCAGCCAAAATATCCTGACGGCCAGCTCTGGAAACACCATATATTTT
>-|-|20|TRBJ2-3|TRBV4-3
CASSQGWVGGRFSSTDTQYF
TGCGCCAGCAGCCAAGGATGGGTCGGGGGAAGATTCTCTAGCACAGATACGCAGTATTTT
>-|-|12|TRBJ1-2|TRBV6-1
CASSVTDYGYTF
TGTGCCAGCAGTGTTACAGACTATGGCTACACCTTC
>few|-|14|TRBJ2-7|TRBV20-1
CSARIGGPVYEQYF
TGCAGTGCTAGAATCGGGGGGCCAGTCTACGAGCAGTACTTC
>many|TRBD2|13|TRBJ2-1|TRBV20-1
CSAVTSGPVEQFF
TGCAGTGCGGTGACTAGCGGCCCTGTTGAGCAGTTCTTC
>-|-|15|TRBJ1-2|TRBV5-1
CASSKIPGKTDGYTF
TGCGCCAGCAGCAAAATACCAGGGAAAACGGATGGCTACACCTTC
>few|-|14|TRBJ2-1|TRBV7-2
CASSLGASWSEQFF
TGTGCCAGCAGCTTAGGGGCTAGCTGGAGTGAGCAGTTCTTC
>-|TRBD1|15|TRBJ1-1|TRBV5-4
CASSSPQGGNTEAFF
TGTGCCAGCAGCTCCCCACAGGGGGGGAACACTGAAGCTTTCTTT
>-|-|16|TRBJ1-4|TRBV7-8
CASSLRRLIEREKLFF
TGTGCCAGCAGCTTGAGGCGTCTGATAGAGCGGGAAAAACTGTTTTTT
>-|-|15|TRBJ1-6|TRBV5-1
CASSPTGTAPSPLHF
TGCGCCAGCAGCCCCACCGGGACGGCCCCTTCACCCCTCCACTTT
>few|-|16|TRBJ2-4|TRBV27
CASREQGSEPKNIQYF
TGTGCCAGCAGGGAGCAAGGGTCGGAGCCCAAAAACATTCAGTACTTC
>-|TRBD1|17|TRBJ2-1|TRBV20-1
CSASFERGQYTYNEQFF
TGCAGTGCTAGCTTCGAGAGGGGACAGTATACCTACAATGAGCAGTTCTTC
>-|TRBD2|15|TRBJ2-1|TRBV3-1
CASSQATSGGNEQFF
TGTGCCTCCTCCCAAGCGACTAGCGGGGGGAATGAGCAGTTCTTC
>few|TRBD2|16|TRBJ2-2|TRBV10-2
CASRQRGGGGTGELFF
TGCGCCAGCAGGCAGCGGGGGGGAGGTGGCACCGGGGAGCTGTTTTTT
>many|TRBD1|15|TRBJ2-1|TRBV5-5
CASSLGQGANNEQFF
TGTGCCAGCAGCTTGGGGCAGGGGGCGAACAATGAGCAGTTCTTC
>-|-|14|TRBJ2-1|TRBV5-4
CGYARGDSYNEQFF
TGTGGGTACGCCAGGGGCGACTCCTACAATGAGCAGTTCTTC
>-|-|12|TRBJ1-2|TRBV12-3/TRBV12-4
CASSFWGGGYTF
TGTGCCAGCAGTTTCTGGGGAGGTGGCTACACCTTC
>-|TRBD2|16|TRBJ2-1|TRBV6-5
CASSSASGGPVGEQFF
TGTGCCAGCAGTTCGGCTAGCGGGGGGCCTGTCGGTGAGCAGTTCTTC
>-|-|15|TRBJ1-4|TRBV2
CASSEAGRGWGELFF
TGTGCCAGCAGTGAAGCTGGACGGGGCTGGGGAGAACTGTTTTTT
>few|-|14|TRBJ1-1|TRBV18
CASSPPHENTEAFF
TGTGCCAGCTCACCACCGCATGAGAACACTGAAGCTTTCTTT
>many|-|15|TRBJ2-1|TRBV7-7
CASSPVVGSYNEQFF
TGTGCTAGCAGCCCCGTCGTGGGGTCATACAATGAGCAGTTCTTC
>-|-|16|TRBJ1-2|TRBV7-2
CASSFLGVGWTYGYTF
TGTGCCAGCAGCTTTTTGGGGGTGGGGTGGACCTATGGCTACACCTTC
>few|TRBD1|12|TRBJ1-1|TRBV7-9
CASSSSTGVAFF
TGTGCCAGCAGCTCATCGACAGGGGTCGCTTTCTTT
>-|-|15|TRBJ1-1|TRBV6-5
CASSSIRGVNTEAFF
TGTGCCAGCAGTTCGATAAGGGGGGTAAACACTGAAGCTTTCTTT
>-|-|13|TRBJ2-4|TRBV20-1
CSAHVANENIQYF
TGCAGTGCTCACGTGGCCAACGAAAACATTCAGTACTTC
>-|-|17|TRBJ2-1|TRBV6-2/TRBV6-3
CASSYPDGVVSYNEQFF
TGTGCCAGCAGTTACCCGGACGGGGTAGTTTCCTACAATGAGCAGTTCTTC
>many|-|14|TRBJ2-3|TRBV28
CASSLTGSTDTQYF
TGTGCCAGCAGTTTAACTGGGAGCACAGATACGCAGTATTTT
>-|TRBD2|15|TRBJ2-7|TRBV7-2
CASSQGLAGVYEQYF
TGTGCCAGCAGCCAGGGACTAGCGGGGGTATACGAGCAGTACTTC
>-|-|9|TRBJ2-5|TRBV5-6
CARGTAQYF
TGTGCCCGAGGTACGGCCCAGTACTTC
>many|TRBD1|15|TRBJ2-1|TRBV28
CASSSHGTGGLEQFF
TGTGCCAGCAGCTCCCACGGGACAGGGGGCCTTGAGCAGTTCTTC
>few|TRBD1|13|TRBJ2-7|TRBV5-1
CASSLADRDEQYF
TGCGCCAGCAGCTTGGCGGACAGGGACGAGCAGTACTTC
>many|-|19|TRBJ2-1|TRBV11-2
CASSHRSSRIISSYNEQFF
TGTGCCAGCAGCCACCGGTCCTCCCGAATCATCTCCTCCTACAATGAGCAGTTCTTC
>few|TRBD2|17|TRBJ2-1|TRBV28
CASSYQRASGGGDEQFF
TGTGCCAGCAGTTATCAAAGGGCTAGCGGGGGGGGCGATGAGCAGTTCTTC
>-|-|16|TRBJ1-5|TRBV10-3
CAISDPPSGIEQPQHF
TGTGCCATCAGTGATCCCCCGTCCGGGATCGAGCAGCCCCAGCATTTT
>-|TRBD2|15|TRBJ2-3|TRBV3-1
CASSQVSGGAAGQYF
TGTGCCAGCAGCCAAGTAAGCGGGGGGGCCGCTGGGCAGTATTTT
>-|-|14|TRBJ2-1|TRBV11-2
CASSGGYSYNEQFF
TGTGCCAGCAGCGGGGGCTACTCCTACAATGAGCAGTTCTTC
>-|-|15|TRBJ2-2|TRBV4-2
CASSRSTVGTGELFF
TGTGCCAGCAGCCGATCAACGGTGGGAACCGGGGAGCTGTTTTTT
>few|-|13|TRBJ1-2|TRBV4-3
CASSQGIKDGYTF
TGCGCCAGCAGCCAAGGTATAAAGGATGGCTACACCTTC
>many|-|13|TRBJ1-6|TRBV7-3
CASSRDTNSPLHF
TGTGCCAGCAGCAGGGACACGAATTCACCCCTCCACTTT
>few|-|16|TRBJ1-2|TRBV7-2
CASSPTAPGQPGGYTF
TGTGCCAGCAGCCCAACAGCGCCCGGACAGCCCGGCGGCTACACCTTC
>-|-|15|TRBJ2-3|TRBV5-6
CASSQDRLYTDTQYF
TGTGCCAGCAGCCAGGACAGACTTTACACAGATACGCAGTATTTT
>-|-|15|TRBJ2-5|TRBV20-1
CSAEVSGGGLETQYF
TGCAGTGCGGAGGTTTCTGGGGGGGGCCTGGAGACCCAGTACTTC
>-|TRBD1|14|TRBJ1-2|TRBV19
CASSRLGQGDGYTF
TGTGCCAGTAGTCGGCTTGGACAGGGTGATGGCTACACCTTC
>medium-sized|TRBD1|14|TRBJ1-2|TRBV7-2
CASSLPTGGYGYTF
TGTGCCAGCAGCTTACCGACAGGGGGCTATGGCTACACCTTC
>-|-|13|TRBJ1-1|TRBV5-4
CASSSYEGTEAFF
TGTGCCAGCAGCTCGTATGAGGGGACTGAAGCTTTCTTT
>many|-|13|TRBJ1-6|TRBV3-1
CASSRVKGGPLHF
TGTGCCAGCAGCCGGGTAAAGGGAGGGCCCCTCCACTTT
>many|TRBD2|18|TRBJ2-5|TRBV7-6
CASSLRLRTSGGRETQYF
TGTGCCAGCAGCTTACGCCTACGGACTAGCGGGGGGAGAGAGACCCAGTACTTC
>few|TRBD1|15|TRBJ1-1|TRBV7-6
CASSASGTGGTEAFF
TGTGCCAGCAGCGCATCCGGGACAGGGGGCACTGAAGCTTTCTTT
>-|-|15|TRBJ1-5|TRBV5-1
CASSLDWGGNQPQHF
TGCGCCAGCAGCTTGGACTGGGGTGGCAATCAGCCCCAGCATTTT
>few|TRBD1|15|TRBJ2-5|TRBV7-8
CASSFGQGRVETQYF
TGTGCCAGCAGCTTCGGACAGGGGAGGGTGGAGACCCAGTACTTC